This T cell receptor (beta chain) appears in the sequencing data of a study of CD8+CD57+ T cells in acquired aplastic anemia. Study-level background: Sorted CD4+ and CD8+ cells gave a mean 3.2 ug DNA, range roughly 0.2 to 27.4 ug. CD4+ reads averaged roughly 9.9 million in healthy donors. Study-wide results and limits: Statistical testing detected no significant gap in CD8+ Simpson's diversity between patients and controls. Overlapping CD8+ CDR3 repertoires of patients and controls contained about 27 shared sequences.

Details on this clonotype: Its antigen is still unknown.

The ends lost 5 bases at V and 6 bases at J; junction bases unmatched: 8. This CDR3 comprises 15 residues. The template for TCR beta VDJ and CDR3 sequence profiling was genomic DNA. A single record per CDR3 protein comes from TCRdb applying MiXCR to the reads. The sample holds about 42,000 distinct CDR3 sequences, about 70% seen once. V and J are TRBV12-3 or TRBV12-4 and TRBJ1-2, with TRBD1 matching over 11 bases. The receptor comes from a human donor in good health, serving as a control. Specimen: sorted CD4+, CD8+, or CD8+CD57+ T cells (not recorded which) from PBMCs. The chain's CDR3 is CASSGRDRGSDGYTF. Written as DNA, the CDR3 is TGTGCCAGCAGTGGCCGGGACAGGGGGTCTGATGGCTACACCTTC.